The 23 T cell receptor beta chains reported below all come from one sample, sequenced in a study of blood T cells in healthy people across ages. Through a sample-barcoded 5' primer and a J-beta primer mix, a second PCR was run for roughly 6 to 12 cycles. TCRdb itself ran the 5' RACE reads through MiXCR, one entry per CDR3 protein. The table includes fewer than 1 million distinct CDR3 sequences, around 45% detected once. Sequencing was done on a sample of blood. These receptor sequences come from a man in his sixties in good health.

The chain carries TRBV7-9 and TRBJ1-4; tentative D call: TRBD1 (5 bases). Looked up from germline, CDR1 is SEHNR and CDR2 is FQNEAQ (reference sequence). V lost 5 bases and J lost 3, with 13 bases in between. This CDR3 is 15 amino acids long. The CDR3 is CASSIRGGSNEKLFF. The CDR3 nucleotides read TGTGCCAGCAGCATTCGCGGGGGATCTAATGAAAAACTGTTTTTT.

V and J are TRBV3-1 and TRBJ1-1; the match to TRBD1 covers 8 bases. J was trimmed by 5 bases and V by 2 bases; bases with no gene match: 4. Germline lookup yields CDR1 LGHDT and CDR2 YNNKEL (reference sequence). This CDR3 has 14 residues. Here the CDR3 DNA reads TGTGCCAGCAGCCAAACAGGGGGTATAACTGAAGCTTTCTTT. Translated: CASSQTGGITEAFF. Complete variable domain (other parts from reference TRBV3-1 and TRBJ1-1): DTAVSQTPKYLVTQMGNDKSIKCEQNLGHDTMYWYKQDSKKFLKIMFSYNNKELIINETVPNRFSPKSPDKAHLNLHINSLELGDSAVYFCASSQTGGITEAFFGQGTRLTVV.

J is TRBJ2-7 and V is TRBV29-1, with TRBD2 matching 9 bases. The V segment lost 6 bases and the J segment 2 bases; nucleotides outside the gene matches: 8. The CDR3 contains 14 residues. From germline, CDR1 is SQVTM and CDR2 ANQGSEA. CDR3 sequence (DNA): TGCAGCGTGGGGGGGGCTAGCGGGGCCTACGAGCAGTACTTC. Encoded protein: CSVGGASGAYEQYF.

In this sample, this clonotype turned up a few times. The chain combines TRBV7-2 with TRBJ2-4; 14 nucleotides line up with TRBD2. CDR1 and CDR2 from the germline V gene are SGHTA and FQGNSA. V lost 5 bases and J lost 0; bases outside the gene matches: 9. The CDR3 is made up of 19 amino acids. CDR3 in amino acids: CASSPPGLAGALAKNIQYF. The CDR3 DNA reads as TGTGCCAGCAGCCCGCCGGGACTAGCGGGGGCCCTAGCCAAAAACATTCAGTACTTC.

This rearrangement joins TRBV13 to TRBJ2-5; TRBD1 matches at 10 bases. V gave up 4 bases and J gave up 3 bases; unmatched junction bases: 11. The CDR3 spans 17 residues. Germline V gives CDR1 PRHDT, CDR2 FYEKMQ (reference sequence). The CDR3 DNA follows: TGTGCCAGCAGCTCCGTGACAGGGGGCGCCTTGGAAGAGACCCAGTACTTC. Encoded protein: CASSSVTGGALEETQYF.

The gene calls are TRBV20-1 and TRBJ2-4; 10 nucleotides match TRBD2. The last part of the DNA fits TRBJ2-7 better; the J call may be wrong. The CDR3 contains 18 residues. Germline V gives CDR1 DFQATT, CDR2 SNEGSKA (reference sequence). CDR3 region: CSARDFRRGRAGGYEQYF. The DNA for the CDR3 is TGCAGTGCTAGAGATTTTCGTCGGGGGCGAGCGGGAGGGTACGAGCAGTACTTC.

This clonotype occurred a few times. The chain combines TRBV28 with TRBJ2-6, with 11 bases identical to TRBD2. The CDR3 runs 19 residues. Germline V gene data show CDR1 as MDHEN and CDR2 as SYDVKM. J was trimmed by 0 bases and V by 3 bases; bases with no gene match: 7. The CDR3 is CASSLLAGGKISGANVLTF. The CDR3 DNA reads TGTGCCAGCAGTTTGCTAGCGGGGGGAAAAATCTCTGGGGCCAACGTCCTGACTTTC.

Only a few counts were recorded for this clonotype. V gene TRBV4-1 combines with J gene TRBJ2-7; weak D call: TRBD1 (6 bases). Germline values: CDR1 MGHRA, CDR2 YSYEKL. This CDR3 region has 15 residues. Trimming shortened V by 4 bases and J by 2 bases, and 15 bases separated the two germline ends. CDR3 protein: CASSLGRGHPYEQYF. CDR3 in DNA: TGCGCCAGCAGCCTCGGAAGGGGACACCCCTACGAGCAGTACTTC.

This chain uses TRBV7-2 with TRBJ2-1, with no clear D. V shed 5 bases and J shed 5 bases, with 13 bases lying between them. CDR3 length: 14 amino acids. CDR1 is SGHTA and CDR2 is FQGNSA in the germline V gene. This CDR3 is CASSATPGHNEQFF. The CDR3 DNA follows: TGTGCCAGCAGCGCAACCCCCGGGCACAATGAGCAGTTCTTC. Full variable domain (outside the CDR3, taken from reference TRBV7-2 and TRBJ2-1): GAGVSQSPSNKVTEKGKDVELRCDPISGHTALYWYRQSLGQGLEFLIYFQGNSAPDKSGLPSDRFSAERTGGSVSTLTIQRTQQEDSAVYLCASSATPGHNEQFFGPGTRLTVL.

This clonotype was counted between two and nine times. In DNA, the CDR3 is TGTGCCAGCAGCCAATACAGGGACGAGCAGTACTTC. Its translation is CASSQYRDEQYF. V gene TRBV3-1 combines with J gene TRBJ2-7; maybe TRBD1 (6 bases). The germline V and J ends were trimmed by 2 bases and 5 bases, with 7 bases remaining between them. CDR3 size: 12 residues. From germline, CDR1 is LGHDT and CDR2 YNNKEL (reference sequence).

The rearrangement joins TRBV7-2 to TRBJ2-1, with TRBD2 as a possible D gene (5 bases). The DNA end is more similar to TRBJ2-7, so the J call may be wrong. This CDR3 is 16 amino acids long. The germline V gene encodes CDR1 SGHTA and CDR2 FQGNSA. CDR3 protein: CASSPPSGYLNNEQYF. As DNA, the CDR3 is TGTGCCAGCAGCCCTCCTTCGGGATACTTAAACAATGAGCAGTACTTC.

This chain joins TRBV29-1 and TRBJ1-4; D is ambiguous. Trimming cost V 7 bases and J 4 bases, with 16 bases left between them. The CDR3 loop spans 14 amino acids. Germline V gene data show CDR1 as SQVTM and CDR2 as ANQGSEA. This chain's CDR3 is CSAQRGHSNEKLFF. CDR3 sequence (DNA): TGCAGCGCCCAACGTGGCCATAGTAATGAAAAACTGTTTTTT.

V and J are TRBV6-6 and TRBJ2-5; 7 bases fit TRBD2. CDR1 and CDR2 from the germline V gene are MNHNY and SVGAGI (reference sequence). V trimming: 2 bases; J trimming: 9 bases; junction bases outside the gene matches: 6. This CDR3 spans 13 amino acids. The CDR3 reads CASSYGSGGAQYF. For the CDR3, the DNA is TGTGCCAGCAGTTACGGTAGTGGGGGGGCCCAGTACTTC.

This clonotype was seen a handful of times. The rearrangement links TRBV11-3 to TRBJ2-1; TRBD1 agrees at 7 bases. The CDR3 loop spans 14 amino acids. Germline V lookup: CDR1 SGHNT, CDR2 YENEEA. The V gene end was trimmed by 6 bases and the J gene end by 5 bases; junction bases not matched to a gene: 7. The CDR3 DNA reads TGTGCCAGCAGTCTTGGACAGGCGGACAATGAGCAGTTCTTC. Its protein product is CASSLGQADNEQFF. The whole variable domain, filled in from reference TRBV11-3 and TRBJ2-1, reads EAGVVQSPRYKIIEKKQPVAFWCNPISGHNTLYWYLQNLGQGPELLIRYENEEAVDDSQLPKDRFSAERLKGVDSTLKIQPAELGDSAVYLCASSLGQADNEQFFGPGTRLTVL.

The rearrangement links TRBV20-1 to TRBJ1-1; D possibly corresponds to TRBD1 (5 bases). Germline V CDR1 and CDR2: DFQATT, SNEGSKA (reference sequence). The CDR3 has 13 amino acids. Trimming took 0 bases from V and 7 from J, leaving 12 bases between them. The CDR3 nucleotides are TGCAGTGCTAGAGATTCTCGGGGCGGTGAAGCTTTCTTT. It specifies CSARDSRGGEAFF.

This clonotype was counted ten times or more. J is TRBJ1-2 and V is TRBV20-1, with D perhaps matching TRBD1 (5 bases). V gave up 6 bases and J gave up 4 bases, with 15 bases separating them. CDR1 is DFQATT and CDR2 is SNEGSKA in the germline V gene (reference sequence). This CDR3 is 13 amino acids long. The chain's CDR3 is CSAMDVGGYGYTF. The CDR3 DNA follows: TGCAGTGCAATGGACGTGGGGGGCTATGGCTACACCTTC.

The chain combines TRBV6-2 or TRBV6-3 with TRBJ1-1; unclear D gene. V was trimmed by 7 bases and J by 5 bases, leaving 11 bases between them. The CDR3 contains 12 residues. CDR1 MNHEY and CDR2 SVGEGT come from the germline V gene. This CDR3 reads CASTDELTEAFF. The CDR3 DNA follows: TGTGCCAGCACCGACGAATTGACTGAAGCTTTCTTT.

This chain connects TRBV25-1 to TRBJ2-1; 15 nucleotides align to TRBD2. Germline CDR1 and CDR2: MGHDK and SYGVNS. This CDR3 comprises 15 residues. V dropped 3 bases and J dropped 10; count of bases not matched to a gene: 4. The CDR3 is CASSDGTSGGREQFF. DNA for the CDR3: TGTGCCAGCAGTGATGGGACTAGCGGGGGGAGGGAGCAGTTCTTC.

The CDR3 DNA follows: TGTGCCAGCAGTGAATCGACAGGGCCGGCTAACGAGCAGTACTTC. Translation: CASSESTGPANEQYF. The chain couples TRBV25-1 to TRBJ2-7, with 7 bases identical to TRBD1. Germline-derived CDR1 and CDR2 are MGHDK and SYGVNS. With 1 base clipped from V and 5 bases from J, the junction kept 8 bases outside the gene matches. The CDR3 covers 15 residues.

This chain uses TRBV24-1 with TRBJ2-2; perhaps TRBD1 as D (6 bases). V dropped 7 bases and J dropped 5 bases, with 10 bases sitting between them. CDR1 and CDR2 (germline): KGHDR, SFDVKD. This CDR3 has 13 residues. CDR3 bases: TGTGCCACCAGCAGAGGGGGAACCGGGGAGCTGTTTTTT. Translated: CATSRGGTGELFF.

Points on this clonotype: At one boundary the junction diverges from the germline segment, which might be a read error. This chain uses TRBV7-2 with TRBJ2-1; D gene uncertain. Germline-derived CDR1 and CDR2 are SGHTA and FQGNSA. The CDR3 sequence is 12 residues long. CDR3 sequence: CASGRSFNEQFF. Here the CDR3 DNA reads TGTGCCAGCGGCCGCTCCTTCAATGAGCAGTTCTTC.

The rearrangement joins TRBV10-3 to TRBJ2-1, with 8 nucleotides matching TRBD2. The CDR3 is 15 residues long. The trim removed 4 bases at V and 8 bases at J, leaving 10 bases unmatched. The germline V gene has CDR1 ENHRY and CDR2 SYGVKD. CDR3 residues: CAISVGGAMSDEQFF. Written as DNA, the CDR3 is TGTGCCATCAGTGTCGGGGGGGCCATGTCCGATGAGCAGTTCTTC.

The chain recombines TRBV20-1 with TRBJ2-7, with 7 bases aligning to TRBD2. The J call is in doubt because the DNA end fits TRBJ2-5 better. The germline V gene has CDR1 DFQATT and CDR2 SNEGSKA (reference sequence). The CDR3 is 17 amino acids. The CDR3 protein is CSARDPSHQGLKETQYF. The CDR3 region has the DNA TGCAGTGCTAGAGACCCCTCCCACCAGGGACTAAAGGAGACCCAGTACTTC.